The source of this T cell receptor (beta chain) is a study of T cell responses to AZD1222 COVID-19 vaccine. Study results and caveats: Regions 160-218 and 743-854 held dominance among vaccine-associated CD4 TCRs, which spanned spike. AZD1222 recipients seropositive at baseline numbered only six. Clonal diversity was possibly underestimated; the donors were predominantly white British and more often female.

Analyses pooled second doses at about 4 or about 12 weeks. As to this clone: What it recognizes is unknown.

The data were produced by immunoSEQ multiplex PCR, yet TCRdb's version contains in-frame clones alone and is incomplete. The table has 150,000 to 200,000 clones, 90% to 95% seen once. The CDR3 loop spans 16 amino acids. The chain carries TRBV21-1 and TRBJ2-2; the table gives TRBD1 as D, unverified against the DNA. TRBV21-1 is shown as a pseudogene. The source was peripheral blood, collected 28 days after the second AZD1222 dose. This TCR came from an adult who received the AZD1222 COVID-19 vaccine. CDR3 sequence: CASSKAQGKNTGELFF. CDR3 sequence (DNA): TGTGCCAGCAGCAAGGCGCAGGGGAAGAACACCGGGGAGCTGTTTTTT.